These 10 T cell receptor beta chains originate from one sample sequenced in a study of blood T cell repertoires in COVID-19. Some clones are missing from TCRdb's copy, which holds only in-frame ones; the method was immunoSEQ multiplex PCR. The sample yields 300,000 to 350,000 clones, 87% seen once. The sequenced material came from peripheral blood. The receptors originated from a woman between 45 and 60 years old with COVID-19, enrolled during active disease.

This clone was observed a single time. This chain links TRBV19 with TRBJ2-2, with TRBD2 matching over 8 bases. V shed 3 bases and J 2 bases; nucleotides not matched to a gene: 8. Looked up from germline, CDR1 is LNHDA and CDR2 is SQIVND (reference sequence). The CDR3 runs 17 residues. The CDR3, as DNA: TGTGCCAGTAGTATCCCCCGACTAGCGACTAACACCGGGGAGCTGTTTTTT. Translating it yields CASSIPRLATNTGELFF. Together with reference TRBV19 and TRBJ2-2, the CDR3 gives the full variable domain: DGGITQSPKYLFRKEGQNVTLSCEQNLNHDAMYWYRQDPGQGLRLIYYSQIVNDFQKGDIAEGYSVSREKKESFPLTVTSAQKNPTAFYLCASSIPRLATNTGELFFGEGSRLTVL.

The chain recombines TRBV9 with TRBJ1-1; D is uncertain. The V and J ends lost 4 bases and 2 bases respectively, with 15 bases between them. The V gene's germline CDR1 is SGDLS and CDR2 YYNGEE. The CDR3 totals 15 residues. As DNA, the CDR3 is TGTGCCAGCAGCTTAACAGCCGGTTCTAACACTGAAGCTTTCTTT. The encoded protein is CASSLTAGSNTEAFF.

The V call is TRBV7-9, the J call TRBJ2-1; D possibly corresponds to TRBD2 (6 bases). With 3 bases removed from V and 14 bases from J, the gap between germline ends came to 11 bases. This CDR3 spans 11 amino acids. Per the germline V gene, CDR1 is SEHNR and CDR2 is FQNEAQ (reference sequence). The CDR3 nucleotides are TGTGCCAGCAGCTTTGCGGGGCCCGAGTTCTTC. This encodes CASSFAGPEFF. The full variable domain, its missing parts supplied by reference TRBV7-9 and TRBJ2-1, is DTGVSQNPRHKITKRGQNVTFRCDPISEHNRLYWYRQTLGQGPEFLTYFQNEAQLEKSRLLSDRFSAERPKGSFSTLEIQRTEQGDSAMYLCASSFAGPEFFGPGTRLTVL.

Here the CDR3 DNA reads TGTGCCAGCAGGCGAGGGGGGAGGGCAGATACGCAGTATTTT. Translation: CASRRGGRADTQYF. V and J are TRBV7-9 and TRBJ2-3, with TRBD2 as a possible D gene (7 bases). The germline V gene has CDR1 SEHNR and CDR2 FQNEAQ (reference sequence). CDR3 length: 14 amino acids. V lost 6 bases to trimming and J lost 4 bases, with 14 bases between them.

The V and J genes are TRBV24-1 and TRBJ2-1; 7 nucleotides line up with TRBD1. The trim removed 0 bases at V and 6 bases at J, leaving 4 bases unmatched. The CDR3 contains 15 residues. Germline-derived CDR1 and CDR2 are KGHDR and SFDVKD. The CDR3 region is CATSDLGTASNEQFF. In DNA form, the CDR3 reads TGTGCCACCAGTGATTTGGGGACAGCTTCCAATGAGCAGTTCTTC.

The gene calls are TRBV7-8 and TRBJ1-4; unclear D gene. The CDR3 loop spans 16 amino acids. V lost 3 bases and J 0 bases, leaving 11 bases between the germline ends. Germline values: CDR1 SGHVS, CDR2 FQNEAQ. The chain's CDR3 is CASSLMLTATNEKLFF. Here the CDR3 DNA reads TGTGCCAGCAGCTTGATGCTGACTGCAACTAATGAAAAACTGTTTTTT.

The chain links TRBV12-5 to TRBJ2-3; 9 bases align to TRBD2. The germline CDR1 and CDR2 sequences are LGHNT and FRNRAP. The CDR3 has 16 residues. With V trimmed by 1 base and J by 0 bases, 2 bases remained unmatched. This chain's CDR3 is CASGLGLAVSTDTQYF. CDR3 in DNA: TGTGCTAGTGGTTTGGGACTAGCGGTTAGCACAGATACGCAGTATTTT.

The genes are TRBV18 and TRBJ2-1; the D gene is possibly TRBD1 (5 bases). With 5 bases removed from V and 13 bases from J, the gap between germline ends came to 18 bases. The germline CDR1 and CDR2 sequences are KGHSH and LQKENI. The CDR3 extends over 13 amino acids. CDR3 region: CASSAYRDRSQFF. CDR3 in DNA: TGTGCCAGCTCAGCATATAGAGACAGATCTCAGTTCTTC.

The rearrangement links TRBV7-9 to TRBJ1-2; 7 bases are shared with TRBD1. The CDR3 is made up of 13 amino acids. Germline loops: CDR1 SEHNR, CDR2 FQNEAQ (reference sequence). V shed 4 bases, J shed 4 bases, and the junction held 3 bases outside the gene matches. The CDR3 DNA reads as TGTGCCAGCAGCTCAGGGACAGTCTATGGCTACACCTTC. This encodes CASSSGTVYGYTF.

The rearrangement links TRBV2 to TRBJ2-3; TRBD2 agrees at 13 bases. CDR3 length equals 12 residues. The germline gives CDR1 SNHLY, CDR2 FYNNEI. The V segment lost 6 bases and the J segment 10 bases; nucleotides outside the gene matches: 1. The CDR3: CASRGLAGPQYF. In DNA form, the CDR3 reads TGTGCCAGCAGGGGACTAGCGGGACCGCAGTATTTT.